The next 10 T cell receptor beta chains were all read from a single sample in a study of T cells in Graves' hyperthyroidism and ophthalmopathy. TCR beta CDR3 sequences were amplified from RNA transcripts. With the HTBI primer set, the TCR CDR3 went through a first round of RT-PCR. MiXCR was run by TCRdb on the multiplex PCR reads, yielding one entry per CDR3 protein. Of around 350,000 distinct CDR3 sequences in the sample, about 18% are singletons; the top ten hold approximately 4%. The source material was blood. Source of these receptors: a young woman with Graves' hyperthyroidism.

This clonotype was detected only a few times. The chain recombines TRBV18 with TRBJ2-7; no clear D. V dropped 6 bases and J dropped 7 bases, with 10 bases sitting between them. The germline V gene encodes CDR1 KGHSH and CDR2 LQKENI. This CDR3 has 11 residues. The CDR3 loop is CASSLEKEQYF. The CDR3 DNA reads TGTGCCAGCTCTCTGGAAAAAGAGCAGTACTTC.

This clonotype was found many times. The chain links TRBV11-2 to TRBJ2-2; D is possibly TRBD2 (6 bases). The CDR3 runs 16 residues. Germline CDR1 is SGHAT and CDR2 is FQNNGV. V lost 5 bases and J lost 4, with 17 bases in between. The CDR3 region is CASSPEGRRATGELFF. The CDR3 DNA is TGTGCCAGCAGCCCAGAGGGTAGGAGGGCCACCGGGGAGCTGTTTTTT. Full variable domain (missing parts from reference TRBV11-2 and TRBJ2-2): EAGVAQSPRYKIIEKRQSVAFWCNPISGHATLYWYQQILGQGPKLLIQFQNNGVVDDSQLPKDRFSAERLKGVDSTLKIQPAKLEDSAVYLCASSPEGRRATGELFFGEGSRLTVL.

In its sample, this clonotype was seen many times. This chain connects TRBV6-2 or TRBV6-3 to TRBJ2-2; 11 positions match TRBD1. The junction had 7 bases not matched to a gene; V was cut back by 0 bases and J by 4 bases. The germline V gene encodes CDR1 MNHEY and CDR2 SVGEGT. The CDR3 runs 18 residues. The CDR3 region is CASSYSGPGTGGTGELFF. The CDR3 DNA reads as TGTGCCAGCAGTTACTCTGGCCCCGGGACAGGGGGCACCGGGGAGCTGTTTTTT.

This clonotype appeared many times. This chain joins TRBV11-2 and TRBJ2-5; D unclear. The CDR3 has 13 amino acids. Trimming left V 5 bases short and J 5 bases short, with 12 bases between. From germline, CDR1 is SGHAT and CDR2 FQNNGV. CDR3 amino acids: CASSPISLETQYF. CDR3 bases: TGTGCCAGCAGCCCAATTAGCCTGGAGACCCAGTACTTC.

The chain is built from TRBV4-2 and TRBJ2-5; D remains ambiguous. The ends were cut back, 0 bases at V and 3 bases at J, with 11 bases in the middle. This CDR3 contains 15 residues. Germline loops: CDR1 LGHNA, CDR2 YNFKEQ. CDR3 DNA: TGTGCCAGCAGCCAAGATTATATTTTTGAAGAGACCCAGTACTTC. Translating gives CASSQDYIFEETQYF.

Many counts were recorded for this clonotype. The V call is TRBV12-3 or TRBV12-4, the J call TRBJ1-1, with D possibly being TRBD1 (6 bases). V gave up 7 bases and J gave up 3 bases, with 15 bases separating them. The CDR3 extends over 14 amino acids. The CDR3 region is CASTLRGADTEAFF. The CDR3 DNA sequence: TGTGCCAGCACCCTCAGGGGAGCCGACACTGAAGCTTTCTTT.

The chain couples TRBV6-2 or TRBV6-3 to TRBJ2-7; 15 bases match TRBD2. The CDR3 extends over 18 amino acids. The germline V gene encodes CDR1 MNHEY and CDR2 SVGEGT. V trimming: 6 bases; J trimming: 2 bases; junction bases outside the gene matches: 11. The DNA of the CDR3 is TGTGCCAGCAGCCTAGCCGGGACTAGCGGGAGGACCACCTACGAGCAGTACTTC. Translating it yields CASSLAGTSGRTTYEQYF.

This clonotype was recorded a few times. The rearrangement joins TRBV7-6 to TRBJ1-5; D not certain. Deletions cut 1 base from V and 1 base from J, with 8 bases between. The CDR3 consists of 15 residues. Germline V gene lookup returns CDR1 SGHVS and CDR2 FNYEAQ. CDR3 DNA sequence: TGTGCCAGCAGCTTAGATGGGCAGAGCAATCAGCCCCAGCATTTT. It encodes CASSLDGQSNQPQHF.

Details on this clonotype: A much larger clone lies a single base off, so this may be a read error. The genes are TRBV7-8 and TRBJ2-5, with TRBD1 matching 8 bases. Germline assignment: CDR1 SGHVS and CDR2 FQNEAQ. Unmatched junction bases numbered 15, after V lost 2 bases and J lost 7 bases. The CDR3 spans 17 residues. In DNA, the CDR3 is TGTGCCAGCAGCTTAATTAAAGGGGACAGGATAGTACGGACCCAGTACTTC. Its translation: CASSLIKGDRIVRTQYF.

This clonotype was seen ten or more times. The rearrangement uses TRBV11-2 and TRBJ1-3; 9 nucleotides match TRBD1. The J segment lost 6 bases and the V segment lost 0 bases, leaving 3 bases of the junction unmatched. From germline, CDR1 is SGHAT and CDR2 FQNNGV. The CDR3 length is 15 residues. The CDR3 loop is CASSLEGTGINTIYF. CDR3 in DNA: TGTGCCAGCAGCTTAGAAGGGACAGGGATAAACACCATATATTTT.